Given below is one TCR beta chain in context. What it binds is not known. This CDR3 spans 15 amino acids. V was shortened by 5 bases and J by 1 base, with 14 bases between the two germline ends. The V gene's germline CDR1 is LGHNT and CDR2 FRNRAP. The data derive from a study of OX40 agonist ivuxolimab in advanced cancers. Overall study context: Ivuxolimab is an agonistic anti-OX40 (CD134) antibody, and patients were treated with it. Treatment received earlier with anti-PD-1, anti-PD-L1 or anti-CTLA-4 agents was allowed, and roughly 40% had some. Overall study results and limits: Some nonresponders likewise displayed low normalized T-cell clonal expansion.

Assay: immunoSEQ multiplex PCR; the TCRdb copy retains only in-frame clones and omits some. The sample records around 64,000 clones, 92% being singletons. This TCR derives from an adult with an advanced solid tumor such as melanoma, head and neck, liver or kidney cancer. Sequenced material: CD4+ or CD8+ T cells sorted from blood, taken in a trial of the OX40 agonist ivuxolimab. The V gene is TRBV12-5, the J gene TRBJ1-1; D is unresolved. The CDR3 region has the DNA TGTGCTAGTGGTGTCCAGGTGGCCACGAACACTGAAGCTTTCTTT. Encoded protein: CASGVQVATNTEAFF.